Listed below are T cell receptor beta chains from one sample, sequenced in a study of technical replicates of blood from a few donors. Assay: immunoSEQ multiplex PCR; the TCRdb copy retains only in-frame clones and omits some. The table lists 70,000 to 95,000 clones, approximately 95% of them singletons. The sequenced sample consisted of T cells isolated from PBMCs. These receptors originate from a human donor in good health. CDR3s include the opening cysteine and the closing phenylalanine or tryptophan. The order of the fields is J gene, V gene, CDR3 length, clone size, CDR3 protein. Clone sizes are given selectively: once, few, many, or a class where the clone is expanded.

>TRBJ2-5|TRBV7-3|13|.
CASSPRGQETQYF
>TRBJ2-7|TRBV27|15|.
CASSLSLAGVYEQYF
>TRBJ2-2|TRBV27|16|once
CASSLPGYYDTGELFF
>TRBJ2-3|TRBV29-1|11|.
CSVERYDTQYF
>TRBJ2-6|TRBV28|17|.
CASSETGVFSGANVLTF
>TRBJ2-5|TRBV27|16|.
CASSLSRPGGRETQYF
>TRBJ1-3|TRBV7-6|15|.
CASSSPGSSGNTIYF
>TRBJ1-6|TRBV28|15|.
CASTPPGGGPSPLHF
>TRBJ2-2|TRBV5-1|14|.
CASSLQVNTGELFF
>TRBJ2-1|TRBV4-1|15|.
CASSQSQGLDNEQFF
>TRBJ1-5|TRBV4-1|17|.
CASSQLVTQGRDQPQHF
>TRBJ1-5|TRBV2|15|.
CASAQGTLRGQPQHF
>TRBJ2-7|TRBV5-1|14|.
CASSPGTSGTLPHF
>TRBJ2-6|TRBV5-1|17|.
CASSLWTGGAGANVLTF
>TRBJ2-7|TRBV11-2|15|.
CASSLELLVSYEQYF
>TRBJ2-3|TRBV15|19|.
CATSDEGLGLAGGRDTQYF
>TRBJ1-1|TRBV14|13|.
CASTQRRGTEAFF
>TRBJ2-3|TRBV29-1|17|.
CSVEDPDGNLSTDTQYF
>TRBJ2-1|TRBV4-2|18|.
CASRRPSSLAGGYNEQFF
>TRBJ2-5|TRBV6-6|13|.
CASSYPQGETQYF
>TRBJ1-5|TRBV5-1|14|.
CASSLAGGDQPQHF
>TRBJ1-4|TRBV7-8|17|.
CASSALPGEATNEKLFF
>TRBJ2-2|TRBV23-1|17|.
CASSQSGRERYTGELFF
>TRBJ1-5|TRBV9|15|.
CASSPTGRSNQPQHF
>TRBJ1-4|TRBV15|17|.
CATSRLGHSGTNEKLFF
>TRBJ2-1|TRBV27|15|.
CASSPQGSYYNEQFF
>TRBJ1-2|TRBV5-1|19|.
CASSLPREGSGIANYGYTF
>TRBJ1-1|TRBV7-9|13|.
CASSYQGNTEAFF
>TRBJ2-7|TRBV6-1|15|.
CASSEATGAYYEQYF
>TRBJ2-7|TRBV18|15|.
CASSLRADRGYEQYF
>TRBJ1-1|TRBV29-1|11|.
CSGGTGYEAFF
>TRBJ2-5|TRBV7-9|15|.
CASSEYRGTQETQYF
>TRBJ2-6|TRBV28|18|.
CASSLPIGRASGANVLTF
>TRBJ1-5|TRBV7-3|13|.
CASSLTGGQPQHF
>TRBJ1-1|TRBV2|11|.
CASSAGTEAFF
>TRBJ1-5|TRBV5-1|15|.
CASSLSGESNQPQHF
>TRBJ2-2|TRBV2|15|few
CASSEAGGGTGELFF
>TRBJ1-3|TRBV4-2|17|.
CASSQDVDRSRSDTIYF
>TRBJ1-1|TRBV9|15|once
CASSLVREVGTEAFF
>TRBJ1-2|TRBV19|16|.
CASSPTGTGASYGYTF